The 2 T cell receptor beta chains given below trace back to one sample, sequenced in a study of blood T cell repertoires in COVID-19. The table came from immunoSEQ multiplex PCR; TCRdb's copy has only in-frame clones and leaves some out. Here the sample spans about 340,000 clones, about 86% being singletons. Sequencing input: peripheral blood. The receptors here all came from a woman in her fifties or sixties with COVID-19, enrolled during active disease.

Concerning this clone: A read error may produce the germline difference seen at one junction end. As DNA, the CDR3 is TGTGCCAGCAGTTTCGCCAGGAATCGGCCCCAGCATTTT. Translated: CASSFARNRPQHF. V and J are TRBV28 and TRBJ1-5, with D hard to call. The V gene's germline CDR1 is MDHEN and CDR2 SYDVKM. This CDR3 is 13 amino acids long.

The count of this clone is one. CDR3 sequence reads: CASSPSTTGELFF. As DNA, the CDR3 is TGTGCCAGCAGCCCGTCGACTACCGGGGAGCTGTTTTTT. This chain joins TRBV5-4 and TRBJ2-2, with no clear D. The CDR3 totals 13 residues. V shed 4 bases and J shed 5 bases, with 9 bases lying between them. Germline CDR1 and CDR2: SGHNT and YYREEE (reference sequence).